This TCR beta chain was recovered during a study of CD8+ T cells in alopecia areata. As to treatment: oral pan-JAK inhibitor, 5-10 mg twice daily. Germline CDR1 and CDR2: LNHNV and YYDKDF (reference sequence). The CDR3 is made up of 14 amino acids. Trimming left V 0 bases short and J 4 bases short, with 10 bases between. RNA extraction and reverse transcription yielded cDNA as sequencing template. Profiled with immunoSEQ multiplex PCR; TCRdb holds only in-frame clones, not every one. The data contain 150,000 to 200,000 clones, less than 80% of them singletons. The source material was CD4+ T cells sorted from blood, sampled at week 24, from a patient treated with tofacitinib. This clonotype was sampled from a human donor with alopecia areata. The chain combines TRBV15 with TRBJ2-7, with D perhaps matching TRBD2 (6 bases). DNA of the CDR3: TGTGCCACCAGCAGAGATCAGGGAGGATACGAGCAGTACTTC. Translated: CATSRDQGGYEQYF.